This T cell receptor (beta chain) was recorded in a study of T cell repertoires in cytomegalovirus infection. This clonotype was seen at least ten times. Germline V gives CDR1 SEHNR, CDR2 FQNEAQ (reference sequence). The CDR3 totals 13 residues. The germline V and J ends were trimmed by 7 bases and 2 bases, with 11 bases remaining between them. Each CDR3 protein gets one entry after TCRdb re-called the reads with MiXCR. The table includes 250,000 or so distinct CDR3 sequences, approximately 17% detected once. What was sequenced was CD8+ T cells from PBMCs. The chain employs TRBV7-9 and TRBJ1-1; D not certain. The TCR sequence derives from a human donor in good health (CMV status not recorded). Some clones in this sample may be carry-over from other donors' samples. The CDR3 sequence is CASTLMSNTEAFF. The CDR3 DNA reads as TGTGCCAGCACCCTCATGAGCAACACTGAAGCTTTCTTT.